This TCR beta chain was captured in a study of spatial heterogeneity in lung cancer. The overall study: Alpha-chain sequences were detected in numbers that were consistently lower than beta-chain sequences. Whole-study results and caveats: In blood, ubiquitous expanded tumor TCRs appeared more at resection than follow-up.

This clonotype has ten or more counts. Its target is not known. The V gene end was trimmed by 4 bases and the J gene end by 4 bases; junction bases not matched to a gene: 5. The CDR3 runs to 16 residues. Germline V lookup: CDR1 SGHRS, CDR2 YFSETQ. Documented time point: sample taken at primary tumor resection. Unsorted whole RNA from tumor, nontumor lung or frozen PBMC underwent sequencing. TCRdb reanalysed the 5' RACE reads using MiXCR and keeps one entry per CDR3 protein. Counted here are more than 85,000 distinct CDR3 sequences, roughly 9.5% occurring once; the ten biggest clones make up less than 9%.

The TCR originated in a male donor with early-stage non-small cell lung cancer. The sequences come from PBMCs, collected at surgery. V and J are TRBV5-1 and TRBJ2-3; the match to TRBD2 covers 14 bases. The CDR3 protein is CASSTGTSGSADTQYF. The CDR3 DNA reads as TGCGCCAGCAGCACCGGGACTAGCGGGAGTGCAGATACGCAGTATTTT.